The rows below give T cell receptor beta chains drawn from one sample of a study of blood T cell repertoires in COVID-19. The assay was immunoSEQ multiplex PCR, and TCRdb's table has in-frame clones only and misses some. The table includes about 93,000 clones, 70% to 80% detected once. Sample: peripheral blood. All receptors come from a human donor in a cohort sampled during active COVID-19. The CDR3 runs from the conserved cysteine through the conserved F or W. The D gene is left open where the match is weak. A row's size may be missing; if present it is once, few, many or a size class.

v_gene	d_gene	abundance	j_gene	CDR3aa	CDR3nt
TRBV3-1/TRBV3-2	NA	once	TRBJ1-1	CASSLQGLGREAFF	TGTGCCAGCAGCCTACAGGGTTTGGGTCGGGAAGCTTTCTTT
TRBV7-9	TRBD2	NA	TRBJ2-1	CASSLGGSGRLNEQFF	TGTGCCAGCAGCTTAGGCGGTAGCGGGAGGCTCAATGAGCAGTTCTTC
TRBV6-4	NA	NA	TRBJ1-6	CASSDGLGGSPLHF	TGTGCCAGCAGTGACGGTCTCGGTGGTTCACCCCTCCACTTT
TRBV3-1/TRBV3-2	NA	NA	TRBJ2-7	CASSIRGASEQYF	TGTGCCAGCAGCATCCGGGGGGCTAGCGAGCAGTACTTC
TRBV29-1	NA	NA	TRBJ1-4	CSAVRGEKGSNEKLFF	TGCAGCGCTGTTCGTGGGGAGAAAGGGTCTAATGAAAAACTGTTTTTT
TRBV19	TRBD1	NA	TRBJ1-1	CASRVTGVMNTEAFF	TGTGCCAGTAGGGTAACAGGGGTCATGAACACTGAAGCTTTCTTT
TRBV28	NA	NA	TRBJ1-2	CASSSRTPRGYTF	TGTGCCAGCAGTTCGCGGACACCACGGGGCTACACCTTC
TRBV24-1	NA	NA	TRBJ2-2	CATSDLEGGRGELFF	TGTGCCACCAGTGATTTAGAAGGAGGGCGCGGGGAGCTGTTTTTT
TRBV7-2	NA	few	TRBJ1-4	CASSLGRQMGEKLFF	TGTGCCAGCAGCTTGGGGCGCCAAATGGGGGAAAAACTGTTTTTT
TRBV6-1	TRBD2	NA	TRBJ2-3	CASSDIGRGDTQYF	TGTGCCAGCAGTGATATAGGGAGGGGAGATACGCAGTATTTT
TRBV28	NA	NA	TRBJ1-2	CASSLITGIGYTF	TGTGCCAGCAGTTTAATTACAGGGATTGGCTACACCTTC
TRBV9	NA	NA	TRBJ2-6	CASSATGAGANVLTF	TGTGCCAGCAGCGCCACCGGTGCTGGGGCCAACGTCCTGACTTTC
TRBV6-5	NA	NA	TRBJ2-3	CASTPRPTSTDTQYF	TGTGCCAGCACCCCCCGCCCCACTAGCACAGATACGCAGTATTTT
TRBV28	NA	NA	TRBJ1-5	CASSLTGGSNQPQHF	TGTGCCAGCAGTCTCACCGGGGGAAGCAATCAGCCCCAGCATTTT
TRBV27	NA	NA	TRBJ1-1	CASSSMNTEAFF	TGTGCCAGCAGTTCCATGAACACTGAAGCTTTCTTT
TRBV27	NA	NA	TRBJ1-1	CASSPWREAGNTEAFF	TGTGCCAGCAGCCCCTGGAGGGAGGCGGGGAACACTGAAGCTTTCTTT
TRBV6-5	TRBD1	NA	TRBJ1-1	CASNSDRGTEAFF	TGTGCCAGCAACTCGGACAGGGGCACTGAAGCTTTCTTT
TRBV7-9	TRBD1	NA	TRBJ1-6	CASSPIDRVDSPLHF	TGTGCCAGCAGCCCAATTGACAGGGTTGATTCACCCCTCCACTTT
TRBV5-1	NA	NA	TRBJ1-4	CASSSGEWGEKLFF	TGCGCCAGCAGTTCAGGGGAGTGGGGTGAAAAACTGTTTTTT
TRBV6-5	NA	NA	TRBJ1-1	CASRAGRMNTEAFF	TGTGCCAGCAGGGCGGGACGGATGAACACTGAAGCTTTCTTT
TRBV5-1	NA	NA	TRBJ1-1	CASSLRGNTEAFF	TGCGCCAGCAGCTTGCGAGGGAACACTGAAGCTTTCTTT
TRBV19	NA	NA	TRBJ1-5	CASSAGGLQPQHF	TGTGCCAGTAGTGCGGGGGGCCTTCAGCCCCAGCATTTT
TRBV28	NA	NA	TRBJ1-2	CASSTTGDLLYGYTF	TGTGCCAGCAGTACAACGGGGGACCTCCTCTATGGCTACACCTTC
TRBV19	NA	NA	TRBJ1-5	CASSRDYYQPQHF	TGTGCCAGTAGTCGGGACTATTATCAGCCCCAGCATTTT
TRBV18	NA	few	TRBJ1-1	CASSPPGTMNTEAFF	TGTGCCAGCTCACCACCCGGGACAATGAACACTGAAGCTTTCTTT
TRBV24-1	TRBD2	NA	TRBJ2-1	CATSDISGSENYNEQFF	TGTGCCACCAGTGATATTAGCGGGAGCGAAAATTACAATGAGCAGTTCTTC
TRBV30	NA	few	TRBJ1-2	CAWQGEDYGYTF	TGTGCCTGGCAGGGCGAGGACTATGGCTACACCTTC
TRBV5-1	NA	NA	TRBJ1-5	CASSLGGPYQPQHF	TGCGCCAGCAGCTTGGGGGGGCCCTATCAGCCCCAGCATTTT
TRBV2	NA	few	TRBJ1-5	CASSDHWGPNQPQHF	TGTGCCAGCAGTGACCATTGGGGCCCCAATCAGCCCCAGCATTTT
TRBV3-1/TRBV3-2	TRBD2	NA	TRBJ2-7	CASSQDSRLAVPYEQYF	TGTGCCAGCAGCCAAGATTCGCGACTAGCGGTTCCGTACGAGCAGTACTTC
TRBV21-1	NA	NA	TRBJ2-7	CASAPLDRGFRGEFYEQYF	TGTGCCAGCGCACCTCTAGATCGCGGATTCAGGGGGGAATTCTACGAGCAGTACTTC
TRBV12-3/TRBV12-4	NA	few	TRBJ2-3	CASSSTDTQYF	TGTGCCAGCAGCTCCACAGATACGCAGTATTTT
TRBV28	NA	NA	TRBJ2-2	CASSINTGELFF	TGTGCCAGCAGTATAAACACCGGGGAGCTGTTTTTT
TRBV5-1	NA	once	TRBJ1-2	CASSPTVGNYGYTF	TGCGCCAGCAGCCCGACAGTTGGTAACTATGGCTACACCTTC
TRBV28	NA	NA	TRBJ2-7	CASSLDWITYEQYF	TGTGCCAGCAGTTTAGACTGGATCACCTACGAGCAGTACTTC
TRBV5-6	TRBD1	NA	TRBJ2-7	CASSRDRAHEQYF	TGTGCCAGCAGCCGGGACAGGGCCCACGAGCAGTACTTC
TRBV28	TRBD2	NA	TRBJ2-6	CASSGTFGIRGAGANVLTF	TGTGCCAGCAGTGGGACTTTCGGGATCCGGGGGGCTGGGGCCAACGTCCTGACTTTC
TRBV28	NA	once	TRBJ1-1	CASSFSGIGPKTEAFF	TGTGCCAGCAGTTTCTCCGGGATTGGGCCTAAGACTGAAGCTTTCTTT
TRBV5-4	TRBD1	NA	TRBJ1-1	CASSLGQGANTEAFF	TGTGCCAGCAGCTTGGGTCAGGGGGCGAACACTGAAGCTTTCTTT
TRBV5-1	TRBD1	NA	TRBJ2-3	CASRAGTGGSDTQYF	TGCGCCAGCAGGGCCGGGACAGGGGGGTCAGATACGCAGTATTTT
TRBV4-2	TRBD2	NA	TRBJ2-5	CASSHYGGFQETQYF	TGTGCCAGCAGCCACTACGGGGGGTTCCAAGAGACCCAGTACTTC
TRBV28	TRBD1	NA	TRBJ1-6	CASRGQGALRRVYSPLHF	TGTGCCAGCAGAGGACAGGGGGCGCTTCGTCGGGTCTATTCACCCCTCCACTTT
TRBV28	TRBD1	NA	TRBJ1-2	CASSLRGRDYGYTF	TGTGCCAGCAGTTTGAGGGGGCGTGACTATGGCTACACCTTC
TRBV10-1	NA	NA	TRBJ2-1	CASSEGGGRNEQFF	TGCGCCAGCAGTGAAGGGGGAGGGAGGAATGAGCAGTTCTTC
TRBV12-3/TRBV12-4	NA	once	TRBJ2-1	CASRIGVNEQFF	TGTGCCAGCAGGATCGGGGTCAATGAGCAGTTCTTC
TRBV19	NA	NA	TRBJ1-4	CASSSRPTATNEKLFF	TGTGCCAGTAGTTCCCGCCCTACCGCAACTAATGAAAAACTGTTTTTT
TRBV28	NA	NA	TRBJ1-5	CASSPNTGWDQPQHF	TGTGCCAGCAGTCCTAACACAGGGTGGGATCAGCCCCAGCATTTT
TRBV5-4	NA	NA	TRBJ1-2	CASSLAAVPKGGYTF	TGTGCCAGCAGCTTGGCCGCGGTCCCGAAGGGGGGCTACACCTTC
TRBV7-9	TRBD2	few	TRBJ2-2	CASRLAGATGELFF	TGTGCCAGTAGACTAGCGGGGGCCACCGGGGAGCTGTTTTTT
TRBV6-2/TRBV6-3	NA	NA	TRBJ2-7	CASSYSGPSYEQYF	TGTGCCAGCAGTTACTCGGGCCCCTCCTACGAGCAGTACTTC
TRBV24-1	NA	NA	TRBJ2-7	CATSANRDIGEQYF	TGTGCCACCAGTGCCAACAGGGATATAGGAGAGCAGTACTTC
TRBV21-1	NA	NA	TRBJ2-1	CASRTRLAGFSSYNEQFF	TGTGCCTCCCGAACAAGGCTAGCGGGGTTTTCCTCCTACAATGAGCAGTTCTTC
TRBV7-8	NA	NA	TRBJ2-6	CASSLGGTGANVLTF	TGTGCCAGCAGCTTAGGAGGGACTGGGGCCAACGTCCTGACTTTC
TRBV29-1	TRBD2	NA	TRBJ2-1	CSGGELAGPNEQFF	TGCAGCGGGGGCGAACTAGCGGGACCTAATGAGCAGTTCTTC
TRBV5-5	TRBD1	NA	TRBJ2-7	CASSLSTGQVSYEQYF	TGTGCCAGCAGCTTAAGTACGGGACAGGTTTCCTACGAGCAGTACTTC
TRBV5-5	NA	NA	TRBJ1-5	CASSLEGNPPQHF	TGTGCCAGCAGCTTGGAGGGGAACCCGCCCCAGCATTTT
TRBV3-1/TRBV3-2	NA	NA	TRBJ2-7	CASSQAGFYEQYF	TGTGCCAGCAGCCAAGCAGGGTTCTACGAGCAGTACTTC